Listed below are T cell receptor beta chains from one sample, sequenced in a study of breast tumors, draining lymph nodes, adjacent tissues. MiXCR, run by TCRdb on the multiplex PCR reads, gives a single entry per CDR3 protein. The sample holds around 140,000 distinct CDR3 sequences, about a fifth seen once. The sequencing input was axillary lymph node tissue. The receptors derive from a female donor with breast cancer. Some clones in this sample may be carry-over from other donors' samples. Each CDR3 is given with its conserved first and last residue. The D gene is left open where the match is weak. Clone size appears in some rows only: once, few, many, or a class for an expanded clone.

TRBV12-3/TRBV12-4	TRBJ1-6	TRBD1	many	TGTGCCAGCAGCAAGACAGGGAGCAATTCACCCCTCCACTTT	CASSKTGSNSPLHF
TRBV28	TRBJ1-2	-	-	TGTGCCAGCAGTTTACGTCAGATTAACTATGGCTACACCTTC	CASSLRQINYGYTF
TRBV7-9	TRBJ2-4	TRBD2	-	TGTGCCAGCAGCCTTAGCGGGAGTTACATTCAGTACTTC	CASSLSGSYIQYF
TRBV5-8	TRBJ2-7	TRBD2	many	TGTGCCAGCAGCTTCGGGGGACTAGCGGAGCAGTACTTC	CASSFGGLAEQYF
TRBV6-1	TRBJ2-7	-	many	TGTGCCAGCAGTGAACGTGAACAACACTACGAGCAGTACTTC	CASSEREQHYEQYF
TRBV19	TRBJ2-5	TRBD2	few	TGTGCCGGGACCGGGGCTAGCGGGAGGCTGCCCTATGAGACCCAGTACTTC	CAGTGASGRLPYETQYF
TRBV27	TRBJ2-1	-	-	TGTGCCAGCAGTTTATCGGGGGGGCGGGATTGGGGGGTAGGGAATGAGCAGTTCTTC	CASSLSGGRDWGVGNEQFF
TRBV7-9	TRBJ2-1	TRBD2	many	TGTGCCAGCAGCAAACCCGGGACTAGCGGATACAATGAGCAGTTCTTC	CASSKPGTSGYNEQFF
TRBV30	TRBJ1-6	TRBD1	many	TGTGCCTGGAGACCCTGGACAGGGGGAAATTCACCCCTCCACTTT	CAWRPWTGGNSPLHF
TRBV20-1	TRBJ1-3	-	many	TGCAGTGCTAGAGATACGATGACTGGAAACACCATATATTTT	CSARDTMTGNTIYF
TRBV3-1	TRBJ2-1	TRBD2	-	TGTGCCAGCAACCAAGATCTTGCGGGAGGGGCCAATGAGCAGTTCTTC	CASNQDLAGGANEQFF
TRBV12-3/TRBV12-4	TRBJ2-7	TRBD2	many	TGTGCCAGCAGTCAGGGACTACCACTCTCCTACGAGCAGTACTTC	CASSQGLPLSYEQYF
TRBV10-2	TRBJ2-2	TRBD1	many	TGCGCCAGCAGGATGAGGGGACAGGGGGCTAACACCGGGGAGCTGTTTTTT	CASRMRGQGANTGELFF
TRBV7-9	TRBJ1-1	-	-	TGTGCCAGCAGCTTAGGGGGCGCATCCCCTGAAGCTTTCTTT	CASSLGGASPEAFF
TRBV6-1	TRBJ1-6	-	many	TGTGCCAGCAGTGAACGGTGGACACCAAAGAATTCACCCCTCCACTTT	CASSERWTPKNSPLHF
TRBV5-8	TRBJ2-5	-	-	TGTGCCAGCAGCTTGGGAAGGGCGGGCCAAGAGACCCAGTACTTC	CASSLGRAGQETQYF
TRBV2	TRBJ2-1	TRBD2	many	TGTGCCAGCAAAGTGCTAGCGGCCTACAATGAGCAGTTCTTC	CASKVLAAYNEQFF
TRBV15	TRBJ2-7	-	many	TGTGCCACCAGCACGGCAGGGGTGAGGGAGCAGTACTTC	CATSTAGVREQYF
TRBV7-2	TRBJ2-3	-	many	TGTGCCAGCAGCTTACTCCGTAGCACAGATACGCAGTATTTT	CASSLLRSTDTQYF
TRBV10-1	TRBJ2-4	TRBD2	few	TGCGCCAGCAGTGATGCCCGGGCTAGCGGGAGCCTAGCCAAAAACATTCAGTACTTC	CASSDARASGSLAKNIQYF
TRBV5-6	TRBJ1-5	TRBD1	many	TGTGCCAGCAGCTTGCCAGGGGGTACCCATTATAGCAATCAGCCCCAGCATTTT	CASSLPGGTHYSNQPQHF
TRBV28	TRBJ2-7	TRBD2	-	TGTGCCAGCATAACTAGCGGGAGAACCGACGAGCAGTACTTC	CASITSGRTDEQYF
TRBV4-3	TRBJ2-3	TRBD2	many	TGCGCCAGCAGTCCAGGGACTAGAGGCACAGATACGCAGTATTTT	CASSPGTRGTDTQYF
TRBV27	TRBJ2-7	TRBD1	many	TGTGCCAGCAGTCCATCGACAGGGGAGAGCTCCTACGAGCAGTACTTC	CASSPSTGESSYEQYF
TRBV20-1	TRBJ2-1	TRBD2	many	TGCAGTGCTAGAGATTCTGTAGCGGGAGGGCCCGGGGGTGAGCAGTTCTTC	CSARDSVAGGPGGEQFF
TRBV15	TRBJ2-7	-	many	TGTGCCACCAGCCAAAAACGACTAGTTTTCGACGAGCAGTACTTC	CATSQKRLVFDEQYF
TRBV30	TRBJ2-2	-	-	TGTGCCTGGAGTAGGGCTAGCGTAACCGGGGAGCTGTTTTTT	CAWSRASVTGELFF
TRBV29-1	TRBJ1-3	-	few	TGCAGCGTTGAGACAGCTGGAAACACCATATATTTT	CSVETAGNTIYF
TRBV19	TRBJ2-5	TRBD2	many	TGTGCCGCTGGGACTAGCGGGAGTGGTGAGACCCAGTACTTC	CAAGTSGSGETQYF
TRBV6-6	TRBJ2-7	-	many	TGTGCCAGCGCCCAATTTGGGGTGAGCGAGCAGTACTTC	CASAQFGVSEQYF
TRBV4-1	TRBJ2-1	-	many	TGCGCCAGCAGCCAAGACCGACCAAACAATGAGCAGTTCTTC	CASSQDRPNNEQFF
TRBV12-3/TRBV12-4	TRBJ1-6	TRBD1	many	TGTGCCAGCAGTTGGACAGGGGGGAATTCACCCCTCCACTTT	CASSWTGGNSPLHF
TRBV7-2	TRBJ2-5	TRBD2	many	TGTGCCACGGGCACCCCGGGGGGGACCCAGTACTTC	CATGTPGGTQYF
TRBV6-5	TRBJ1-4	-	many	TGTGCCAGCAGTTACGGGAGGACAGTTGGATATGAAAAACTGTTTTTT	CASSYGRTVGYEKLFF
TRBV3-1	TRBJ2-5	TRBD2	-	TGTGCCAGCAGCCAAAGGACTAGCGGGAGATGGGAGACCCAGTACTTC	CASSQRTSGRWETQYF
TRBV12-3/TRBV12-4	TRBJ1-5	-	many	TGTGCCAGCAGACGAACACCCGGGAGCAATCAGCCCCAGCATTTT	CASRRTPGSNQPQHF
TRBV28	TRBJ2-2	TRBD2	few	TGTGCCAGCAGTTTTCTGACTAGCGGGTTCACCGGGGAGCTGTTTTTT	CASSFLTSGFTGELFF
TRBV27	TRBJ2-7	TRBD2	few	TGTGCCAGCAGTTACCGAGGACTAGCGGGAGTCTACGAGCAGTACTTC	CASSYRGLAGVYEQYF
TRBV30	TRBJ1-5	-	-	TGTGCCTGGAGCGCCCTAGGTAGATCAAATCAGCCCCAGCATTTT	CAWSALGRSNQPQHF
TRBV5-1	TRBJ1-6	TRBD1	many	TGCGCCAGCAGCTTGGGACAGGGGGAAGGGTCACCCCTCCACTTT	CASSLGQGEGSPLHF
TRBV7-2	TRBJ2-1	TRBD2	many	TGTGCCAGCAGCCCGGGACTAGGGTCCGGCGAGCAGTTCTTC	CASSPGLGSGEQFF
TRBV7-2	TRBJ2-7	-	many	TGTGCCAGCAGTCGTGACTCCCACTCCTACGAGCAGTACTTC	CASSRDSHSYEQYF
TRBV28	TRBJ2-3	TRBD2	-	TGTGCCAGCAGTCCCCCGTCGGGACTAGCGGGAGTAAATACGCAGTATTTT	CASSPPSGLAGVNTQYF
TRBV25-1	TRBJ1-2	-	few	TGTGCCAGCAGGAGGGGGGACTATGGCTACACCTTC	CASRRGDYGYTF
TRBV4-3	TRBJ1-2	-	many	TGCGCCAGCAGCCAAGGACCAATCTATGGCTACACCTTC	CASSQGPIYGYTF
TRBV6-5	TRBJ2-3	TRBD2	many	TGTGCCAGCAGGCGCGGGACTAGCGGGACCGCCCCAGATACGCAGTATTTT	CASRRGTSGTAPDTQYF
TRBV15	TRBJ2-3	TRBD2	many	TGTGCCACCAGGCGGGCGGGAGACGGCACAGATACGCAGTATTTT	CATRRAGDGTDTQYF
TRBV6-2/TRBV6-3	TRBJ2-3	TRBD2	few	TGTGCCAGCAGTTGCCCCTCTAGCGGGAGTTGGACAGATACGCAGTATTTT	CASSCPSSGSWTDTQYF
TRBV7-3	TRBJ2-3	-	many	TGTGCCAGCAGCGCGTCGACGGGCGGAGGGGCGCAGTATTTT	CASSASTGGGAQYF
TRBV7-2	TRBJ2-7	-	-	TGTGCCAGCAGCCTAGATTTCGGCTACGAGCAGTACTTC	CASSLDFGYEQYF
TRBV10-3	TRBJ1-2	-	many	TGTGCCATCTGTCGGGCAGAGCGGTATGGCTACACCTTC	CAICRAERYGYTF
TRBV20-1	TRBJ2-7	TRBD1	many	TGCAGTGCTAGAGATCAGGGGGTCTACGAGCAGTACTTC	CSARDQGVYEQYF
TRBV29-1	TRBJ2-1	-	many	TGCAGCGCCGACAGACTAGTCGGCTACAATGAGCAGTTCTTC	CSADRLVGYNEQFF
TRBV18	TRBJ2-5	-	many	TGTGCCAGCTCAACCACGGTTGGGGGTGGCGAGACCCAGTACTTC	CASSTTVGGGETQYF
TRBV24-1	TRBJ1-2	TRBD1	many	TGTGCCACCAGTGAGTCAGACAGGGGGCGCGGCTACACCTTC	CATSESDRGRGYTF
TRBV10-3	TRBJ1-2	TRBD1	-	TGTGCCATCAGTACAGAAACCCGGGACAGGCCTCAATATGGCTACACCTTC	CAISTETRDRPQYGYTF
TRBV6-1	TRBJ1-2	TRBD1	many	TGTGCCAGCAGTTACGCAGGGGGGGGCTATGGCTACACCTTC	CASSYAGGGYGYTF